This T cell receptor beta chain originates from a study of cytomegalovirus exposure and HLA in healthy donors. V was pared by 6 bases and J by 3 bases, with 5 bases of the junction left unmatched. The V gene's germline CDR1 is ENHRY and CDR2 SYGVKD. This CDR3 has 13 residues. The donors were in the roughly 130-subject validation cohort, distinct from the approximately 670-subject first cohort. As for this clone: The target antigen is unknown.

Study-level points and caveats: In vitro checks showed that a few CMV-associated chains really do target CMV antigens. The study labeled about 160 TCR beta chains cytomegalovirus-associated. Most observed TCR sequences were rare, whereas some public TCRs were detected in many donors.

Generated by immunoSEQ multiplex PCR, the TCRdb table keeps only in-frame clones and is missing some. The data contain 150,000 to 200,000 clones, roughly 89% of them singletons. Sequencing was performed on PBMCs. The genes are TRBV10-3 and TRBJ2-7; TRBD2 agrees at 7 bases. The receptor was isolated from a young woman in good health and CMV-seropositive. This chain's CDR3 is CAISGGLNYEQYF. The CDR3 DNA is TGTGCCATCAGCGGGGGACTAAACTACGAGCAGTACTTC.